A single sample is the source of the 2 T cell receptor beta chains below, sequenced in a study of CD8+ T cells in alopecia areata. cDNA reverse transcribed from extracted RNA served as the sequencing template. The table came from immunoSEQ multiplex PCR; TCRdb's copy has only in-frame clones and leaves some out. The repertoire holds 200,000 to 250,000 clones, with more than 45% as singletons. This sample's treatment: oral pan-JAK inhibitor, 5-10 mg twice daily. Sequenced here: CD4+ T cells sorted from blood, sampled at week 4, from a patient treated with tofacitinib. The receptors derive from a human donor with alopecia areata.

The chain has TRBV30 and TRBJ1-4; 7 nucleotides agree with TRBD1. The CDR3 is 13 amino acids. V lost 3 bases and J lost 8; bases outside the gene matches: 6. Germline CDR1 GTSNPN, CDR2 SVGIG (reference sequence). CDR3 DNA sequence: TGTGCCTGGAGGCAGGGGGTGGGGGAAAAACTGTTTTTT. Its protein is CAWRQGVGEKLFF.

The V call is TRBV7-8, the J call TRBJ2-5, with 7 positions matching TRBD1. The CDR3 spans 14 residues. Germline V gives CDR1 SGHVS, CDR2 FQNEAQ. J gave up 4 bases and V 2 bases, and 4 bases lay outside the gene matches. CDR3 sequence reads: CASSLTGVPETQYF. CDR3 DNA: TGTGCCAGCAGCTTAACAGGGGTTCCAGAGACCCAGTACTTC.